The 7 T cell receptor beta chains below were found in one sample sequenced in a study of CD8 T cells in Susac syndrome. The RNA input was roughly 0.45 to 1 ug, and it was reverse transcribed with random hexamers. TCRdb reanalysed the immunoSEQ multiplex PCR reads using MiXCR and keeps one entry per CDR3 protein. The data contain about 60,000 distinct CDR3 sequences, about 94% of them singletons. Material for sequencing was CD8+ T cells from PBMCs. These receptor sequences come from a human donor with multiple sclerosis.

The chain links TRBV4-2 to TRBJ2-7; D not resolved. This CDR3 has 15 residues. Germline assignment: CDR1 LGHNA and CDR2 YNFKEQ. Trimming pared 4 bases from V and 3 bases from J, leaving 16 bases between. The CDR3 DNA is TGTGCCAGCAGCCCGTCGGTCCTCGAGAGCTACGAGCAGTACTTC. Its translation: CASSPSVLESYEQYF.

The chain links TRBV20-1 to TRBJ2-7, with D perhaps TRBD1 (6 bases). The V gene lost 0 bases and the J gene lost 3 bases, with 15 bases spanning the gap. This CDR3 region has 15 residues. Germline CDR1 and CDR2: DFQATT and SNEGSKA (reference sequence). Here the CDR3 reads CSAREGRGTHYEQYF. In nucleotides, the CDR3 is TGCAGTGCTAGAGAGGGCAGGGGAACCCACTACGAGCAGTACTTC.

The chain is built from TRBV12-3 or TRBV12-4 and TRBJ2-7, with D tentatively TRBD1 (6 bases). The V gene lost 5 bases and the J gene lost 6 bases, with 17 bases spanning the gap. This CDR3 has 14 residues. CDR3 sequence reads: CASSIQGPFGEQYF. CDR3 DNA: TGTGCCAGCAGTATACAGGGTCCATTCGGCGAGCAGTACTTC.

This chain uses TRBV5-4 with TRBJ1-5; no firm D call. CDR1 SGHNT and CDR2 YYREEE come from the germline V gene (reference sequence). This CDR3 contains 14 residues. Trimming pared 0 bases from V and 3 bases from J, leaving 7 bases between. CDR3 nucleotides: TGTGCCAGCAGCTTGGACGGAATCAATCAGCCCCAGCATTTT. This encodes CASSLDGINQPQHF.

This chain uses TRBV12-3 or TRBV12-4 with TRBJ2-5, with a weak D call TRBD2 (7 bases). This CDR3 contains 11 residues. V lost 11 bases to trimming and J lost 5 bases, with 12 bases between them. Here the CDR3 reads CASRGGETQYF. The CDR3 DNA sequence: TGTGCCTCCAGGGGAGGGGAGACCCAGTACTTC.

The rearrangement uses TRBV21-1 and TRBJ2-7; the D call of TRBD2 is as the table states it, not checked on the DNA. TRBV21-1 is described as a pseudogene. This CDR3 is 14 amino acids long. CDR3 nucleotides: TGTGCCAGCAGCAGATTGGGACTAGTCGACGAGCAGTACTTC. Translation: CASSRLGLVDEQYF.

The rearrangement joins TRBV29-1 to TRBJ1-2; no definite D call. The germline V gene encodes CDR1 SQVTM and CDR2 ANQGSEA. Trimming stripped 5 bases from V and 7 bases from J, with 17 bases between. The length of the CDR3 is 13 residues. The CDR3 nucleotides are TGCAGCGTTCCTTCGACCTTTACGGTTGGCTACACCTTC. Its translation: CSVPSTFTVGYTF.